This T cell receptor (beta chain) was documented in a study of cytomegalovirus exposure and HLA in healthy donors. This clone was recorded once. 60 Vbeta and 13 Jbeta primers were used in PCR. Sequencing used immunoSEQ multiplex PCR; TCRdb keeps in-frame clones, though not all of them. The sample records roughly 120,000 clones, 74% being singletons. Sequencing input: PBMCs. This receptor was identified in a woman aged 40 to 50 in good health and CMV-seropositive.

The CDR3 protein is CASSHRTGANEQYF. The CDR3 DNA reads TGCGCCAGCAGCCATAGGACAGGGGCGAACGAGCAGTACTTC. The chain has TRBV4-3 and TRBJ2-7; 9 bases are a match to TRBD1. Trimming cost V 3 bases and J 5 bases; bases outside gene matches: 5. The CDR3 sequence is 14 residues long. CDR1 is LGHNA, CDR2 YSLEER, per germline.